This TCR beta chain came from a study of PD-L1 blockade in urothelial cancer. Looking at the study overall: The study started patients on atezolizumab around 2014, giving 1,200 mg intravenously every 3 weeks. The median number of T cells present in blood samples was fewer than 150,000. Males with bladder-origin urothelial cancer constituted twenty-five of 29 patients.

This sample's time point: peripheral blood 6 weeks after treatment start. This clone occurred once. Sequenced by immunoSEQ multiplex PCR; TCRdb stores in-frame clones only, minus some. The sample yields around 110,000 clones, approximately 90% seen once. V lost 2 bases, J lost 3 bases, and 24 bases lay in between. There are 18 residues in the CDR3. CDR1 is SGHRS and CDR2 is YFSETQ in the germline V gene. V usage is TRBV5-1 and J usage is TRBJ2-7; D might be TRBD2 (5 bases). The source of this sequence is a man between 60 and 75 years old with urothelial cancer. Specimen: PBMCs, collected around atezolizumab (anti-PD-L1) treatment. DNA of the CDR3: TGCGCCAGCAGCTTCCTCGGGATCTCAGCAAGCGGTGGCTACGAGCAGTACTTC. This gives the protein CASSFLGISASGGYEQYF.